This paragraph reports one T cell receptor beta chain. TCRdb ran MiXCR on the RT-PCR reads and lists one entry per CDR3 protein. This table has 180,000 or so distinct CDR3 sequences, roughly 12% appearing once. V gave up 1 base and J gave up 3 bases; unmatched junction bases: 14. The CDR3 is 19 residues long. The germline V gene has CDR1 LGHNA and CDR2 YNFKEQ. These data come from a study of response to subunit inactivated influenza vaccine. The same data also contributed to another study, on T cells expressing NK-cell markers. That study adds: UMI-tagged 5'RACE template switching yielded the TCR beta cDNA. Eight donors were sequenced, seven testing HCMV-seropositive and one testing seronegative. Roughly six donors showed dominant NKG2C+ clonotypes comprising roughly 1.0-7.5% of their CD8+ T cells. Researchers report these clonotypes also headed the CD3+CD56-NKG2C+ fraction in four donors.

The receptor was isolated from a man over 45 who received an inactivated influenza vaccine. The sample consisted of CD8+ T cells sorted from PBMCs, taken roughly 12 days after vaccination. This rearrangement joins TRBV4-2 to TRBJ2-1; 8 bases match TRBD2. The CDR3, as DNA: TGTGCCAGCAGCCAAGGCCCAACCCTTCGGGGGGGCCTCTACAATGAGCAGTTCTTC. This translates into CASSQGPTLRGGLYNEQFF.